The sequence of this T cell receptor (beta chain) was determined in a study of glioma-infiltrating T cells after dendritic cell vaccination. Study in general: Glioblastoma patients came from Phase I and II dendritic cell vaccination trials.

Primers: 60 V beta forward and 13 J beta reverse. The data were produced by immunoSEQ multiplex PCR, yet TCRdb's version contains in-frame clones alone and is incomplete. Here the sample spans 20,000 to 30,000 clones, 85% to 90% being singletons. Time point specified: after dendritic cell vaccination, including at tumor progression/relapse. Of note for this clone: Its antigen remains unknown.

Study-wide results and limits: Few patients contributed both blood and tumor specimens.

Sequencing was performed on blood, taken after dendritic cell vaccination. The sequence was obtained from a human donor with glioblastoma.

The CDR3 reads CASSLGQGLRYSNQPQHF. CDR3 nucleotides: TGTGCCAGCAGCTTAGGACAGGGTCTTCGGTATAGCAATCAGCCCCAGCATTTT. The V call is TRBV7-9, the J call TRBJ1-5; TRBD1 matches at 7 bases. Germline lookup yields CDR1 SEHNR and CDR2 FQNEAQ (reference sequence). V lost 1 base, J lost 0 bases, and 9 bases stayed unmatched. CDR3 size: 18 residues.